Shown below are 18 T cell receptor beta chains from a single sample sequenced in a study of blood T cell repertoires in COVID-19. This table comes from immunoSEQ multiplex PCR, and its TCRdb copy is limited to in-frame clones, with some not included. In the table there are about 50,000 clones, about nine tenths of which are singletons. What was sequenced was peripheral blood. These receptors were obtained from a man aged 50 to 59 with active COVID-19.

V is TRBV6-1 and J is TRBJ2-1; 13 bases line up with TRBD2. The CDR3 contains 18 residues. Germline CDR1 and CDR2: MNHNS and SASEGT. J was trimmed by 0 bases and V by 2 bases; bases with no gene match: 4. CDR3 nucleotides: TGTGCCAGCAGTGAAAGACTAGCGGGGGGCCCCTCCTACAATGAGCAGTTCTTC. Translation gives CASSERLAGGPSYNEQFF.

The genes are TRBV11-2 and TRBJ2-1; unclear D gene. V was shortened by 5 bases and J by 8 bases, with 16 bases between the two germline ends. In germline, CDR1 is SGHAT, CDR2 FQNNGV. This CDR3 region has 14 residues. CDR3 nucleotide sequence: TGTGCCAGCAGCATCACGCTTATTCGAGATGAGCAGTTCTTC. Translating gives CASSITLIRDEQFF.

As concerns this clone: Sequence at one end of the junction differs from germline and may be a read error. The chain is built from TRBV2 and TRBJ2-7, with a weak D call TRBD1 (6 bases). CDR1 is SNHLY and CDR2 is FYNNEI in the germline V gene. There are 13 residues in the CDR3. The CDR3 DNA is TGTGCCGGCAGGGGTCGCGGGCCCTACGAGCAGTACTTC. Encoded protein: CAGRGRGPYEQYF.

V and J are TRBV19 and TRBJ1-3, with a weak D call TRBD1 (5 bases). V dropped 5 bases and J dropped 0 bases, with 17 bases sitting between them. Per the germline V gene, CDR1 is LNHDA and CDR2 is SQIVND (reference sequence). The CDR3 covers 17 residues. CDR3 coding DNA: TGTGCCAGTAGTCCCCTAAGGGGCCGACTCTCTGGAAACACCATATATTTT. As protein: CASSPLRGRLSGNTIYF.

The V gene is TRBV6-5, the J gene TRBJ1-6; TRBD1 matches at 7 bases. Germline V gene lookup returns CDR1 MNHEY and CDR2 SVGAGI. There are 14 residues in the CDR3. Trimming removed 2 bases from V and 5 bases from J; junction bases left unmatched: 0. CDR3 protein: CASSYGTDNSPLHF. DNA of the CDR3: TGTGCCAGCAGTTACGGGACAGATAATTCACCCCTCCACTTT.

This clone occurred once. The chain combines TRBV5-1 with TRBJ2-5; TRBD2 might be the D (6 bases). Germline V gives CDR1 SGHRS, CDR2 YFSETQ. Trimming pared 2 bases from V and 5 bases from J, leaving 10 bases between. CDR3 size: 13 residues. Here the CDR3 reads CASSFIGGETQYF. The CDR3 coding sequence is TGCGCCAGCAGCTTTATTGGAGGGGAGACCCAGTACTTC.

This chain links TRBV9 with TRBJ2-1; D ambiguous. V was cut by 0 bases and J by 5 bases, with 9 bases left in between. Germline lookup yields CDR1 SGDLS and CDR2 YYNGEE. CDR3 length equals 14 residues. The chain's CDR3 is CASSVEVRNNEQFF. In DNA form, the CDR3 reads TGTGCCAGCAGCGTAGAGGTGAGGAACAATGAGCAGTTCTTC.

The genes are TRBV5-1 and TRBJ1-4; no firm D call. CDR3 length: 14 residues. The V end lost 4 bases, the J end lost 8 bases, and 15 bases lay between the germline ends. The V gene's germline CDR1 is SGHRS and CDR2 YFSETQ. Written as DNA, the CDR3 is TGCGCCAGCAGCCTCTCCGGGATTCGGGAAAAACTGTTTTTT. Residues: CASSLSGIREKLFF.

The chain employs TRBV4-1 and TRBJ2-7; weak D call: TRBD2 (7 bases). Trimming left V 4 bases short and J 1 base short, with 17 bases between. Germline CDR1 MGHRA, CDR2 YSYEKL. The CDR3 extends over 16 amino acids. The DNA of the CDR3 is TGCGCCAGCAGCCCCGCGGGGGCACAAGGTTCCTACGAGCAGTACTTC. It yields the protein CASSPAGAQGSYEQYF.

J is TRBJ1-1 and V is TRBV3-1 (or the pseudogene TRBV3-2); D possibly corresponds to TRBD1 (5 bases). The CDR3 runs 16 residues. V lost 0 bases and J lost 5, with 16 bases in between. Germline loops: CDR1 LGHDT, CDR2 YNNKEL (reference sequence). CDR3: CASSQEWGGLGTEAFF. CDR3 coding DNA: TGTGCCAGCAGCCAAGAGTGGGGGGGGTTGGGAACTGAAGCTTTCTTT.

The chain joins TRBV11-2 to TRBJ2-7; TRBD2 agrees at 7 bases. Per germline, CDR1 SGHAT and CDR2 FQNNGV. The CDR3 covers 14 residues. With 5 bases clipped from V and 6 bases from J, the junction kept 10 bases outside the gene matches. DNA of the CDR3: TGTGCCAGCAGCCCCCGGACTAGAGGCGTCGAGCAGTACTTC. Amino acids: CASSPRTRGVEQYF. Complete variable domain (other parts from reference TRBV11-2 and TRBJ2-7): EAGVAQSPRYKIIEKRQSVAFWCNPISGHATLYWYQQILGQGPKLLIQFQNNGVVDDSQLPKDRFSAERLKGVDSTLKIQPAKLEDSAVYLCASSPRTRGVEQYFGPGTRLTVT.

The chain joins TRBV28 to TRBJ1-3; D not resolved. V was pared by 5 bases and J by 0 bases, with 17 bases between. Germline V gene data show CDR1 as MDHEN and CDR2 as SYDVKM. The CDR3 is 17 amino acids. The CDR3 loop reads CASSPPGRPLSGNTIYF. CDR3 nucleotides: TGTGCCAGCAGTCCCCCGGGTCGACCCCTCTCTGGAAACACCATATATTTT.

The chain recombines TRBV2 with TRBJ2-7; 7 nucleotides line up with TRBD2. V trimming: 10 bases; J trimming: 1 base; junction bases outside the gene matches: 7. Looked up from germline, CDR1 is SNHLY and CDR2 is FYNNEI. This CDR3 is built from 13 residues. The CDR3 here is CATRAGKSYEQYF. For the CDR3, the DNA is TGTGCCACCAGAGCGGGGAAATCCTACGAGCAGTACTTC.

The chain has TRBV5-5 and TRBJ2-1; 9 bases are a match to TRBD2. Germline assignment: CDR1 SGHKS and CDR2 YYEKEE (reference sequence). V trimming: 2 bases; J trimming: 10 bases; junction bases outside the gene matches: 16. The CDR3 runs to 17 residues. CDR3 amino acids: CASSLLGLAGGTREQFF. Here the CDR3 DNA reads TGTGCCAGCAGCTTACTGGGACTAGCAGGGGGTACGAGGGAGCAGTTCTTC.

J is TRBJ2-1 and V is TRBV5-8, with 7 bases aligning to TRBD2. The CDR3 runs to 15 residues. V dropped 1 base and J dropped 9; count of bases not matched to a gene: 10. Germline V lookup: CDR1 SGHTS, CDR2 YDEGEE. In DNA, the CDR3 is TGTGCCAGCAGCTTGCTGGGAGGACTAGTTCTTGAGCAGTTCTTC. Translated: CASSLLGGLVLEQFF.

V gene TRBV5-1 combines with J gene TRBJ1-4, with 9 positions matching TRBD1. The germline V gene has CDR1 SGHRS and CDR2 YFSETQ. This CDR3 comprises 14 residues. With 3 bases clipped from V and 8 bases from J, the junction kept 5 bases outside the gene matches. The CDR3 nucleotides read TGCGCCAGCAGCTGGGGACAGGGCCAAGAAAAACTGTTTTTT. This encodes CASSWGQGQEKLFF. The complete variable domain, with remaining parts taken from reference TRBV5-1 and TRBJ1-4, reads KAGVTQTPRYLIKTRGQQVTLSCSPISGHRSVSWYQQTPGQGLQFLFEYFSETQRNKGNFPGRFSGRQFSNSRSEMNVSTLELGDSALYLCASSWGQGQEKLFFGSGTQLSVL.

The chain recombines TRBV2 with TRBJ2-3; 7 nucleotides match TRBD2. This CDR3 spans 15 amino acids. The germline V gene encodes CDR1 SNHLY and CDR2 FYNNEI. The V gene end was trimmed by 7 bases and the J gene end by 2 bases; junction bases not matched to a gene: 9. CDR3 sequence: CASNGGVLYTDTQYF. CDR3 nucleotides: TGTGCCAGCAATGGGGGGGTGTTGTACACAGATACGCAGTATTTT. Supplemented by reference TRBV2 and TRBJ2-3, the full variable domain reads EPEVTQTPSHQVTQMGQEVILRCVPISNHLYFYWYRQILGQKVEFLVSFYNNEISEKSEIFDDQFSVERPDGSNFTLKIRSTKLEDSAMYFCASNGGVLYTDTQYFGPGTRLTVL.

The chain is built from TRBV2 and TRBJ2-7; 15 bases map to TRBD2. CDR3 size: 13 residues. The germline V gene has CDR1 SNHLY and CDR2 FYNNEI. V trimming: 10 bases; J trimming: 12 bases; junction bases outside the gene matches: 10. The CDR3 region has the DNA TGTGCCACCCGACCGGGACTAGCGGGAGGTTCGTACTTC. It translates to CATRPGLAGGSYF.